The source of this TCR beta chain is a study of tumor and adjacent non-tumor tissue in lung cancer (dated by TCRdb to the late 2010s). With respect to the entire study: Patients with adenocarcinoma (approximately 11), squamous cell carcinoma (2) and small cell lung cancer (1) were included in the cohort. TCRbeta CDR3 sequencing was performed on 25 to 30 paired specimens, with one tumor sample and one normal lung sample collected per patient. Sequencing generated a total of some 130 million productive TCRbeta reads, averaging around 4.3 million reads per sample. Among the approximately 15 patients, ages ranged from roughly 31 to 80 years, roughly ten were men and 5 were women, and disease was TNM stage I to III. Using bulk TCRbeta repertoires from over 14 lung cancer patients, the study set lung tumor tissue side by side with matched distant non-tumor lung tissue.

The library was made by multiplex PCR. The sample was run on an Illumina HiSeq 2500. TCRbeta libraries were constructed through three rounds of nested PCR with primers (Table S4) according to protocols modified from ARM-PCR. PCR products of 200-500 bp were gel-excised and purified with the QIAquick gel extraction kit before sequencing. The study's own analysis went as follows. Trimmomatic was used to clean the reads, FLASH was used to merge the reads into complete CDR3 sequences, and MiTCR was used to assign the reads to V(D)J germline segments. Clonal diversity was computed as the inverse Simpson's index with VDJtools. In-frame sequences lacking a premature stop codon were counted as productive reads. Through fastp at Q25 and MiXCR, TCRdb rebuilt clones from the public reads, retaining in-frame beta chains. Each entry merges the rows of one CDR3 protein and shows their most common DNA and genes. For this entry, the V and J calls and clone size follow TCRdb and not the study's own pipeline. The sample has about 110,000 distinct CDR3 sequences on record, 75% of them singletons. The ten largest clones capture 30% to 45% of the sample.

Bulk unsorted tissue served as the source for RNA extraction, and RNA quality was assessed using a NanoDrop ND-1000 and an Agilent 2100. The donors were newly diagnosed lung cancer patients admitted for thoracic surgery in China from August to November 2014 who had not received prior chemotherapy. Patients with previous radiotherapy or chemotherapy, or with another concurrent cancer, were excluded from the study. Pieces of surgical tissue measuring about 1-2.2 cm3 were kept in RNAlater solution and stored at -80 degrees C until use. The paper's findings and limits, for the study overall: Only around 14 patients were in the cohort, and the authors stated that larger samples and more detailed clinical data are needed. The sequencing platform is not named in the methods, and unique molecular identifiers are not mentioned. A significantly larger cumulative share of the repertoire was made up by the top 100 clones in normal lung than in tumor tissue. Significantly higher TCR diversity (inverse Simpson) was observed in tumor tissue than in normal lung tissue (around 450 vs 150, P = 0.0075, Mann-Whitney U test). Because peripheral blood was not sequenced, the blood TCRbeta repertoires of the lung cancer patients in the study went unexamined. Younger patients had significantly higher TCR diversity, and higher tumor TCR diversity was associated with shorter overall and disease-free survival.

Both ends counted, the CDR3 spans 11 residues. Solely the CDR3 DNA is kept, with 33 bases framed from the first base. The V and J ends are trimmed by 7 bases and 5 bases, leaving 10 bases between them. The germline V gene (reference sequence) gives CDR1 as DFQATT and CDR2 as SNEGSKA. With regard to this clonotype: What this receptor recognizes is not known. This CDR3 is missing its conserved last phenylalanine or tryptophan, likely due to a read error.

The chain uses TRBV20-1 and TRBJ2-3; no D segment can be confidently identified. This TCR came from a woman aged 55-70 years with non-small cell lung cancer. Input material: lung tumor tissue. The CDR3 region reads CSVYPGDTQYS. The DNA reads TGCAGTGTTTACCCGGGAGATACGCAGTATTCT.